The present entry profiles one TCR beta chain with its context. The source of the sample is a study of early T cells in non-severe SARS-CoV-2 infection. Whole-study context: With bulk RNA from unsorted whole blood as input, sequencing yielded unpaired chains.

Attachment of unique molecular identifiers to individual cDNA molecules was performed. MiXCR was run by TCRdb on the 5' RACE reads, yielding one entry per CDR3 protein. Among about 98,000 distinct CDR3 sequences listed, around 14% were seen once. CDR1 is MNHEY, CDR2 SVGAGI, per germline. Trimming cost V 4 bases and J 1 base; bases outside gene matches: 3. CDR3 size: 14 residues. The source is an adult who was a healthcare worker with PCR-confirmed SARS-CoV-2 infection or an uninfected control (not recorded which). The sequenced sample consisted of whole blood. V usage is TRBV6-5 and J usage is TRBJ1-1; 7 bases map to TRBD1. The chain's CDR3 is CASSWDSRNTEAFF. The CDR3 bases are TGTGCCAGCAGTTGGGACAGCAGGAACACTGAAGCTTTCTTT.